This is a list of T cell receptor beta chains from one sample in a study of blood T cell repertoires in COVID-19. This table comes from immunoSEQ multiplex PCR, and its TCRdb copy is limited to in-frame clones, with some not included. Among about 110,000 clones listed, about 64% were seen once. The sample consisted of peripheral blood. These TCRs come from a human donor with acute or convalescent COVID-19. The donor label of this sample is uncertain. The CDR3 runs from the conserved cysteine through the conserved F or W.

TRBV30,TRBJ2-2,CAWRSGTRAGELFF
TRBV6-5,TRBJ1-6,CASRWGVDNSPLHF
TRBV5-1,TRBJ2-2,CASSPPGLAGDTGELFF
TRBV30,TRBJ1-2,CAWSRGWNYGYTF
TRBV7-2,TRBJ2-7,CASSLSSGATYEQYF
TRBV5-6,TRBJ1-3,CASSLDRGGLLGNTIYF
TRBV30,TRBJ1-5,CAWSPRGRGSNQPQHF
TRBV7-2,TRBJ2-3,CASSSWGRLAGAPDTQYF
TRBV20-1,TRBJ1-2,CSASSGDYGYTF
TRBV5-8,TRBJ1-5,CASSRGDRSNQPQHF
TRBV4-1,TRBJ2-7,CASSQGAGYEQYF
TRBV5-5,TRBJ2-1,CASSLVRGRGDEQFF
TRBV12-5,TRBJ2-5,CASGLDAGVETQYF
TRBV5-1,TRBJ2-5,CASSRQGRDQETQYF
TRBV3-1/TRBV3-2,TRBJ1-1,CASSPGSTWGNTEAFF
TRBV5-1,TRBJ1-5,CASSPQGTGQPQHF
TRBV7-8,TRBJ1-2,CASSIHGLYGYTF
TRBV11-2,TRBJ2-5,CASSFGRVQETQYF
TRBV2,TRBJ2-5,CASGPETKTQYF
TRBV27,TRBJ1-6,CASSRRRPPDNSPLHF
TRBV7-3,TRBJ2-1,CASSLLAQVPYNEQFF
TRBV28,TRBJ1-6,CASTEGAFRGNSPLHF
TRBV27,TRBJ2-2,CATQPGQATGELFF
TRBV6-5,TRBJ1-5,CASSPHRDNQPQHF
TRBV5-6,TRBJ1-2,CASSLGGLGYTF
TRBV30,TRBJ1-2,CAWKRHPTANYGYTF
TRBV11-2,TRBJ2-7,CASSPIRDRVYEQYF
TRBV10-1,TRBJ2-5,CASSDPGQGGLETQYF
TRBV9,TRBJ2-1,CASSGVGTGTNEQFF
TRBV11-3,TRBJ1-2,CASLYEESIYGYTF
TRBV5-6,TRBJ1-6,CASSLGQGYNSPLHF
TRBV28,TRBJ1-2,CASSSGGVGGYTF
TRBV5-1,TRBJ1-4,CASSLGTGKNEKLFF
TRBV7-3,TRBJ2-1,CASSPGGLAGKNEQFF
TRBV3-1/TRBV3-2,TRBJ1-1,CASSQDLGQVNTEAFF
TRBV7-3,TRBJ2-1,CASSTTGTSAYNEQFF
TRBV5-1,TRBJ2-7,CASSLAGAGGHSSYEQYF
TRBV29-1,TRBJ2-1,CSVEGQGSNEQFF
TRBV7-9,TRBJ1-2,CASSLGQNNYGYTF
TRBV5-1,TRBJ1-4,CASQTGTGAEKLFF
TRBV7-6,TRBJ1-6,CASSLKGQPSSTGIQFRTLHF
TRBV9,TRBJ1-2,CASSVGGSYYGYTF
TRBV27,TRBJ1-5,CASSLNRGHQPQHF
TRBV19,TRBJ2-3,CASSILATRDDTQYF
TRBV10-3,TRBJ1-6,CAISGQGYSPLHF
TRBV28,TRBJ1-5,CASSPPRRQPQHF
TRBV19,TRBJ1-2,CASSIAGGGVGGYTF
TRBV24-1,TRBJ2-5,CATSDFGRETQYF
TRBV5-1,TRBJ1-6,CASSLGQGQGRSPLHF
TRBV5-1,TRBJ1-6,CASSSTGWSNSPLHF
TRBV5-1,TRBJ1-1,CASSPPIRTGEAFF